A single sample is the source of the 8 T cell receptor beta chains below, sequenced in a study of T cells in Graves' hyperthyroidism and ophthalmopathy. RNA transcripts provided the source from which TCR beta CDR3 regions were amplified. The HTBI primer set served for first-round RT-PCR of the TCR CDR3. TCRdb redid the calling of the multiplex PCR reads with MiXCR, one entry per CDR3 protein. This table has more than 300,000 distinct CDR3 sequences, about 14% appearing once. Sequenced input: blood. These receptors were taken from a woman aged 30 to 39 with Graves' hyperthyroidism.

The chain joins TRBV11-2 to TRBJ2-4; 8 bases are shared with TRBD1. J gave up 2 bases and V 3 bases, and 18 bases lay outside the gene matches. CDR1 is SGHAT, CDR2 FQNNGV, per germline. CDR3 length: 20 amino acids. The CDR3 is CASSFPGTGPSPNSKNIQYF. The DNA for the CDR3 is TGTGCCAGCAGCTTCCCCGGGACAGGACCATCCCCAAACTCCAAAAACATTCAGTACTTC.

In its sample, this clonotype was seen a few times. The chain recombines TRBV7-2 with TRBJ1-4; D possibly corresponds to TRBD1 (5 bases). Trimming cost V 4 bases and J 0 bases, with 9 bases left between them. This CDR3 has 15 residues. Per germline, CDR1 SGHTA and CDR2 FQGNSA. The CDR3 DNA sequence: TGTGCCAGCAGCTCGACAGTTTCAACTAATGAAAAACTGTTTTTT. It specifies CASSSTVSTNEKLFF.

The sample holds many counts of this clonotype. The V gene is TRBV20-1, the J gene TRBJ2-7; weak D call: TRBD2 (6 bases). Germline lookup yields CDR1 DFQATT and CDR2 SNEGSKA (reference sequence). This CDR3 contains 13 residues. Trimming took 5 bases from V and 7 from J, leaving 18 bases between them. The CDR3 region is CSASGLPAGEQYF. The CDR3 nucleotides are TGCAGTGCTTCCGGACTCCCTGCGGGGGAGCAGTACTTC.

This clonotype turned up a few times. The CDR3 nucleotides read TGCAGTGCTAGCCCTACCAGCGGGAATTCACCCCTCCACTTT. Translation: CSASPTSGNSPLHF. This rearrangement joins TRBV20-1 to TRBJ1-6; no clear D gene. Deletions cut 3 bases from V and 7 bases from J, with 13 bases between. From germline, CDR1 is DFQATT and CDR2 SNEGSKA (reference sequence). The CDR3 is made up of 14 amino acids.

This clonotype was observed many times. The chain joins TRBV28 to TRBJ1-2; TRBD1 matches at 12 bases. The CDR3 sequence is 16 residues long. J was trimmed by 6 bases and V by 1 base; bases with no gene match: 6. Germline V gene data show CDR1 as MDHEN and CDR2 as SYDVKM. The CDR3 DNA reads TGTGCCAGCAGTTTATTGATTGGGACAGGGGGCGATGGCTACACCTTC. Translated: CASSLLIGTGGDGYTF.

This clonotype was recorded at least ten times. CDR3 sequence (DNA): TGTGCCAGCACCAACCGGGCCGCGAATACGCAGTATTTT. It yields the protein CASTNRAANTQYF. This chain links TRBV28 with TRBJ2-3; D remains ambiguous. Germline CDR1 MDHEN, CDR2 SYDVKM. The V end was cut by 7 bases, the J end by 7 bases, with 15 bases between. The CDR3 is 13 amino acids.

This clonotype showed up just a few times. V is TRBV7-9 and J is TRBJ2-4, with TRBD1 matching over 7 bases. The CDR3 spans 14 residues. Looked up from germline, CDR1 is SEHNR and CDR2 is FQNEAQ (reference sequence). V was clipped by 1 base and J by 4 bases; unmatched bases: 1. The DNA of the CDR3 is TGTGCCAGCAGCTTAGAGACAGGGAAAAACATTCAGTACTTC. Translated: CASSLETGKNIQYF.

CDR3 sequence reads: CASSGGGSANYGYTF. The CDR3, as DNA: TGTGCCAGCAGTGGTGGGGGCAGCGCTAACTATGGCTACACCTTC. The V gene is TRBV28, the J gene TRBJ1-2; D is possibly TRBD1 (6 bases). The CDR3 has 15 residues. CDR1 MDHEN and CDR2 SYDVKM come from the germline V gene. V was clipped by 5 bases and J by 0 bases, with 13 bases between them.